One sample yielded the 17 T cell receptor beta chains listed below, sequenced in a study of CD4+ T cells in melanoma. Repertoires were generated with immunoSEQ multiplex PCR, while TCRdb's copy carries only in-frame clones and drops some. The sample carries 11,000 to 15,000 clones, roughly two thirds recorded once. The sequenced sample was cells from a culture (not recorded whether cultured in vitro). The receptor source for this set is a human donor with melanoma.

A few counts support this clone. The rearrangement links TRBV18 to TRBJ2-7; 9 bases map to TRBD1. V shed 4 bases, J shed 6 bases, and the junction held 7 bases outside the gene matches. The germline CDR1 and CDR2 sequences are KGHSH and LQKENI. This CDR3 is 14 amino acids long. The CDR3 spells CASSRQQGAPEQYF. As DNA, the CDR3 is TGTGCCAGCTCACGTCAACAGGGGGCGCCCGAGCAGTACTTC.

This clone came up a few times. The V and J genes are TRBV1 and TRBJ2-1; the table's D call, TRBD2, was not checked against the DNA. TRBV1 is shown as a pseudogene. The CDR3 is 17 residues long. The DNA for the CDR3 is TGCACCAGCAGCCACCACAAGCGGGGGAGCTCCTACAATGAGCAGTTCTTC. This encodes CTSSHHKRGSSYNEQFF.

V usage is TRBV2 and J usage is TRBJ1-1, with D uncertain. The CDR3 length is 15 residues. V lost 2 bases and J 1 base, leaving 11 bases between the germline ends. CDR1 and CDR2 from the germline V gene are SNHLY and FYNNEI. CDR3 amino acids: CASSERAVGNTEAFF. The CDR3 coding sequence is TGTGCCAGCAGTGAACGAGCTGTGGGGAACACTGAAGCTTTCTTT.

In nucleotides, the CDR3 is TGTGCCAGCAGCTGGGACAATGGCTACACCTTC. Residues: CASSWDNGYTF. The chain is built from TRBV5-5 and TRBJ1-2; D is possibly TRBD1 (6 bases). The germline V gene encodes CDR1 SGHKS and CDR2 YYEKEE (reference sequence). The CDR3 is 11 amino acids. The V and J ends lost 3 bases and 6 bases respectively, with 6 bases between them.

The chain couples TRBV7-9 to TRBJ2-3; D possibly corresponds to TRBD2 (6 bases). The CDR3 runs 14 residues. The V and J ends lost 7 bases and 0 bases respectively, with 11 bases between them. The germline V gene encodes CDR1 SEHNR and CDR2 FQNEAQ (reference sequence). In DNA form, the CDR3 reads TGTGCCAGCACCTTTGGGACTAGCACAGATACGCAGTATTTT. It codes for CASTFGTSTDTQYF.

This clone appeared a few times. The chain employs TRBV18 and TRBJ2-5; 13 positions match TRBD2. V lost 6 bases to trimming and J lost 7 bases; unmatched junction nucleotides: 11. The CDR3 covers 16 residues. Germline CDR1 and CDR2: KGHSH and LQKENI. CDR3 sequence reads: CASSPTSGGLQSTQYF. The DNA for the CDR3 is TGTGCCAGCTCCCCGACTAGCGGGGGGCTACAATCGACCCAGTACTTC.

The chain is built from TRBV7-9 and TRBJ1-2; unclear D gene. Deletions cut 1 base from V and 8 bases from J, with 8 bases between. Germline CDR1 SEHNR, CDR2 FQNEAQ (reference sequence). This CDR3 has 12 amino acids. CDR3 bases: TGTGCCAGCAGCTTAGATCGAGGCGGCTACACCTTC. It is translated as CASSLDRGGYTF.

This rearrangement joins TRBV5-1 to TRBJ2-1; maybe TRBD2 (5 bases). Per the germline V gene, CDR1 is SGHRS and CDR2 is YFSETQ. This CDR3 contains 14 residues. V lost 0 bases to trimming and J lost 4 bases, with 8 bases between them. The CDR3, as DNA: TGCGCCAGCAGCTTGGTGGCGGGTTACAATGAGCAGTTCTTC. As protein: CASSLVAGYNEQFF.

This clone counts as medium-sized (0.01 to 0.1%). A read error may produce the germline difference seen at one junction end. Other DNA sequences from this sample encode an identical CDR3 as well. V gene TRBV4-1 combines with J gene TRBJ1-1; a possible D gene is TRBD1 (6 bases). Germline CDR1 MGHRA, CDR2 YSYEKL. This CDR3 has 15 residues. CDR3: CASSQGGGWNTEAFF. The CDR3 region has the DNA TGTGCCAGCAGCCAAGGGGGGGGATGGAACACTGAAGCTTTCTTT.

The chain has TRBV6-1 and TRBJ1-3, with no clear D. There are 15 residues in the CDR3. V lost 10 bases to trimming and J lost 0 bases, with 16 bases between them. CDR1 MNHNS and CDR2 SASEGT come from the germline V gene. The CDR3 here is CATLRARFSGNTIYF. The CDR3 nucleotides are TGTGCCACCCTTAGGGCCAGATTCTCTGGAAACACCATATATTTT.

This rearrangement joins TRBV7-2 to TRBJ1-2; unclear D gene. The CDR3 contains 15 residues. CDR1 and CDR2 (germline): SGHTA, FQGNSA. V lost 2 bases and J lost 0, with 10 bases in between. This CDR3 is CASSLNGLANYGYTF. The CDR3 coding sequence is TGTGCCAGCAGCTTAAACGGATTAGCTAACTATGGCTACACCTTC.

Here the CDR3 reads CASTGLGNTEAFF. For the CDR3, the DNA is TGTGCCAGTACGGGACTGGGGAACACTGAAGCTTTCTTT. The chain has TRBV19 and TRBJ1-1, with a weak D call TRBD1 (5 bases). Trimming shortened V by 7 bases and J by 1 base, and 10 bases separated the two germline ends. The CDR3 contains 13 residues. Germline V gene sequence: CDR1 LNHDA, CDR2 SQIVND (reference sequence).

In DNA, the CDR3 is TGTGCCAGCAAAGCGGGGGGGTACTCTGGAAACACCATATATTTT. Translation: CASKAGGYSGNTIYF. The chain employs TRBV28 and TRBJ1-3; perhaps TRBD1 as D (5 bases). Germline CDR1 reads MDHEN; CDR2 reads SYDVKM. The CDR3 loop spans 15 amino acids. With 7 bases removed from V and 0 bases from J, the gap between germline ends came to 13 bases.

This clone was detected a few times. The chain recombines TRBV2 with TRBJ1-6, with D possibly matching TRBD1 (6 bases). The germline gives CDR1 SNHLY, CDR2 FYNNEI. This CDR3 contains 14 residues. Trimming pared 6 bases from V and 7 bases from J, leaving 13 bases between. In DNA form, the CDR3 reads TGTGCCAGCAGCCTCCAGGGGCCAAATTCACCCCTCCACTTT. This codes for CASSLQGPNSPLHF.

The chain uses TRBV7-9 and TRBJ1-3; D perhaps matches TRBD1 (5 bases). The CDR3 contains 14 residues. V gave up 8 bases and J gave up 0 bases, with 11 bases separating them. The germline CDR1 and CDR2 sequences are SEHNR and FQNEAQ (reference sequence). As DNA, the CDR3 is TGTGCCAGCGGGGACTGGGGCTCTGGAAACACCATATATTTT. Protein product: CASGDWGSGNTIYF.

Regarding this clone: Other DNA sequences within the sample encode an identical CDR3. This chain links TRBV18 with TRBJ2-5; D is unclear. CDR3 length: 11 amino acids. V was pared by 2 bases and J by 5 bases, with 3 bases between. Per germline, CDR1 KGHSH and CDR2 LQKENI. The DNA for the CDR3 is TGTGCCAGCTCACCATCCGAGACCCAGTACTTC. It yields the protein CASSPSETQYF.

This clone was detected a few times. J is TRBJ1-2 and V is TRBV18, with D perhaps matching TRBD1 (5 bases). The length of the CDR3 is 15 residues. V was shortened by 2 bases and J by 4 bases, with 14 bases between the two germline ends. Germline values: CDR1 KGHSH, CDR2 LQKENI. CDR3 residues: CASSPIRDSSYGYTF. In DNA, the CDR3 is TGTGCCAGCTCACCAATTAGAGACAGTTCCTATGGCTACACCTTC. Looking up the rest from reference TRBV18 and TRBJ1-2 gives the full variable domain: NAGVMQNPRHLVRRRGQEARLRCSPMKGHSHVYWYRQLPEEGLKFMVYLQKENIIDESGMPKERFSAEFPKEGPSILRIQQVVRGDSAAYFCASSPIRDSSYGYTFGSGTRLTVV.